Described below is a single TCR beta chain sequence and its context. The antigen remains unidentified. The record originates from a study of post-analysis software for immune sequencing data. Whole-study findings and limits: Patients had higher frequencies than controls of five TRBV segments, including TRBV5-6, TRBV5-1 and TRBV20-1. Multiple sclerosis patients had significantly lower normalized Chao1 diversity than controls.

The authors incorporated unique molecular identifiers into the TCR beta cDNA libraries. One entry per CDR3 protein, called by TCRdb with MiXCR from the PCR reads. The table records 650,000 to 850,000 distinct CDR3 sequences, 53% of them present only once. CDR1 is SQVTM and CDR2 is ANQGSEA in the germline V gene. V was clipped by 2 bases and J by 4 bases, with 12 bases between them. The CDR3 runs to 14 residues. This sequence joins TRBV29-1 and TRBJ2-1, with TRBD1 as a possible D gene (5 bases). Sequenced: blood. The origin of this receptor is a girl between 10 and 17 years old with multiple sclerosis. In DNA, the CDR3 is TGCAGCGTTGAACCCAGGGCCGATTACAATGAGCAGTTCTTC. Its translation is CSVEPRADYNEQFF.